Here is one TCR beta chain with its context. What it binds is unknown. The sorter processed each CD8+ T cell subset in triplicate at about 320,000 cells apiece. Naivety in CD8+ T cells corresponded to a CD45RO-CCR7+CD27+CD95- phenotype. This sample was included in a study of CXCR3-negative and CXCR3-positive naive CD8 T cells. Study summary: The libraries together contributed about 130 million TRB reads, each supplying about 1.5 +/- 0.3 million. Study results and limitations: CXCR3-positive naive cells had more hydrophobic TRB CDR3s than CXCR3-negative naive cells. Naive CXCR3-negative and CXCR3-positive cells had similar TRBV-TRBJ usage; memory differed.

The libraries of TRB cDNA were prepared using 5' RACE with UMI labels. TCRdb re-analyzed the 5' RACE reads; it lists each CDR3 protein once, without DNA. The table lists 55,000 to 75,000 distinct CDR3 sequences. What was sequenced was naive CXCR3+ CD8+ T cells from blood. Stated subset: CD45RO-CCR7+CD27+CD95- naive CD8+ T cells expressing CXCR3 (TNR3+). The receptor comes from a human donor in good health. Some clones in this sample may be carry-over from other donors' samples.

CDR3 region: CASSFDPTQYF. The V call is TRBV7-9, the J call TRBJ2-3. The CDR3 extends over 11 amino acids. Germline values: CDR1 SEHNR, CDR2 FQNEAQ (reference sequence).